This T cell receptor beta chain is from a study of cytomegalovirus exposure and HLA in healthy donors. Looking at the study overall: Genotyping showed roughly 77% of hundreds of donors falling in the Caucasian-associated ancestry cluster.

Regarding donors, all were healthy bone marrow donors. Primers included in the PCR were 60 Vbeta and 13 Jbeta primers. The repertoire was sequenced with immunoSEQ multiplex PCR; TCRdb's copy has only in-frame clones and lacks some. The sample records some 200,000 clones, approximately 80% being singletons. In the case of this clone: The target antigen is unknown.

Study-wide findings and caveats: In a later analysis, HLA-C alleles had the fewest associated TCRs, DRB1 alleles the most. Productive rates of about 87% or about 30% were seen for most TCR beta V segments in an earlier analysis.

Trimming took off 7 bases at V and 2 bases at J, with 15 bases between the two ends. This CDR3 contains 14 residues. Per the germline V gene, CDR1 is SGHRS and CDR2 is YFSETQ. This sequence was found in a girl aged 5-17 years in good health and CMV-seronegative. The chain has TRBV5-1 and TRBJ2-5, with D hard to call. The sample comprised PBMCs. In DNA, the CDR3 is TGCGCCAGCTCCGCGAACCGGGTACAAGAGACCCAGTACTTC. Protein product: CASSANRVQETQYF.